This TCR beta chain appears in the sequencing data of a study of T cells in Graves' hyperthyroidism and ophthalmopathy. Diagnostic decisions used clinical symptoms, serum thyroxine and TRAb, thyroid ultrasound and orbital computed tomography. Findings and caveats of the study: Most expanded thyroid clonotypes above 0.001 also appeared in blood. Model predictions of ophthalmopathy came a median approximately seven months before onset.

TCR beta CDR3 regions were amplified from RNA. The HTBI set primed first-round TCR CDR3 RT-PCR. TCRdb itself ran the multiplex PCR reads through MiXCR, one entry per CDR3 protein. The sample carries 500,000 to 650,000 distinct CDR3 sequences, 40% to 55% recorded once. V lost 9 bases to trimming and J lost 6 bases, with 24 bases between them. The CDR3 loop spans 15 amino acids. In germline, CDR1 is LNHDA, CDR2 SQIVND (reference sequence). Worth noting for this clonotype: Antigen specificity is unknown.

This chain connects TRBV19 to TRBJ2-7; D assignment may be TRBD1 or TRBD2 (7 bases each). Material for sequencing was peripheral blood or thyroid tissue (not recorded which). The source is an adult woman with Graves' disease, either hyperthyroidism or ophthalmopathy (not recorded which). The CDR3 region has the DNA TGTGCCAGCAGTTTTTCCCAGGGGGGGTATGGCGAGCAGTACTTC. It specifies CASSFSQGGYGEQYF.